The present TCR beta chain was sequenced within a study of early T cells in non-severe SARS-CoV-2 infection. V was pared by 0 bases and J by 2 bases, with 2 bases of the junction left unmatched. This CDR3 is built from 15 residues. Germline V gene sequence: CDR1 LNHDA, CDR2 SQIVND (reference sequence). This clonotype was observed a handful of times. TCRdb reanalysed the 5' RACE reads using MiXCR and keeps one entry per CDR3 protein. Of 80,000 to 100,000 distinct CDR3 sequences listed, about 12% are singletons. The TCR was taken from an adult who was a healthcare worker with PCR-confirmed SARS-CoV-2 infection or an uninfected control (not recorded which). The sample consisted of whole blood. This chain connects TRBV19 to TRBJ2-3; 7 nucleotides line up with TRBD1. CDR3 coding DNA: TGTGCCAGTAGTATAGATGGGACAGTCACAGATACGCAGTATTTT. Protein: CASSIDGTVTDTQYF. The entire variable domain, with the rest obtained from reference TRBV19 and TRBJ2-3, is as follows: DGGITQSPKYLFRKEGQNVTLSCEQNLNHDAMYWYRQDPGQGLRLIYYSQIVNDFQKGDIAEGYSVSREKKESFPLTVTSAQKNPTAFYLCASSIDGTVTDTQYFGPGTRLTVL.